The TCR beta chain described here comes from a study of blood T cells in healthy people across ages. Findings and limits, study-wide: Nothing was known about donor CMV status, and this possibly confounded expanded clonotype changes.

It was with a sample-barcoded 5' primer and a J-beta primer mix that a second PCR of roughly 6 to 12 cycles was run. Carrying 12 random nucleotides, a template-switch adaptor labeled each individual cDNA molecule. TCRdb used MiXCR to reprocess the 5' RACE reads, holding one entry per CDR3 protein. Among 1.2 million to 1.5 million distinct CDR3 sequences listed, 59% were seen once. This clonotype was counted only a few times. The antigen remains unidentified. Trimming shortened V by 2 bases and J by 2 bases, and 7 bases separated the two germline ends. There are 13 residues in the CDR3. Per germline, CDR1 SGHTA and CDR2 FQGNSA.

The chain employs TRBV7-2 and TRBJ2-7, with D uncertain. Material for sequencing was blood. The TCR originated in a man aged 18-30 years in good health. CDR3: CASSLPPAYEQYF. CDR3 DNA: TGTGCCAGCAGCTTACCGCCAGCCTACGAGCAGTACTTC.